The 21 T cell receptor beta chains below come from one sample, sequenced in a study of T cells in localized non-small cell lung cancer. Produced via immunoSEQ multiplex PCR; TCRdb's table is partial and in-frame only. The table lists 75,000 to 85,000 clones, approximately 80% of them singletons. The sequenced sample was peripheral blood, obtained before any cancer treatment. The receptors come from an older female donor with stage I lung adenocarcinoma.

V and J are TRBV27 and TRBJ1-2; TRBD1 aligns across 9 bases. With 6 bases clipped from V and 3 bases from J, the junction kept 8 bases outside the gene matches. Germline V CDR1 and CDR2: MNHEY, SMNVEV (reference sequence). This CDR3 comprises 15 residues. CDR3 DNA: TGTGCCAGCAGAGCCACAGGGGGCGGGCACTATGGCTACACCTTC. Translating gives CASRATGGGHYGYTF.

This sequence joins TRBV10-3 and TRBJ1-1, with D hard to call. Germline CDR1 ENHRY, CDR2 SYGVKD. V dropped 10 bases and J dropped 1 base, with 10 bases sitting between them. The CDR3 runs 12 residues. The CDR3 region has the DNA TGTGCCAGCGCCTCGGGGAACACTGAAGCTTTCTTT. The encoded protein is CASASGNTEAFF.

V and J are TRBV5-5 and TRBJ1-1; no definite D call. V was clipped by 0 bases and J by 12 bases, with 15 bases between them. Germline lookup yields CDR1 SGHKS and CDR2 YYEKEE (reference sequence). The CDR3 extends over 13 amino acids. CDR3 protein: CASSLVGMLNSFF. CDR3 coding DNA: TGTGCCAGCAGCTTGGTGGGGATGCTAAACTCTTTCTTT.

The genes are TRBV25-1 and TRBJ2-1; possibly TRBD1 for D (5 bases). The CDR3 length is 14 residues. Germline V lookup: CDR1 MGHDK, CDR2 SYGVNS. The V gene lost 1 base and the J gene lost 9 bases, with 13 bases spanning the gap. The CDR3 DNA reads TGTGCCAGCAGTGAATTCCACGACAGAGCTGAGCAGTTCTTC. Encoded protein: CASSEFHDRAEQFF.

This clone appeared once. The CDR3: CASSGLGGAEEKLFF. Written as DNA, the CDR3 is TGTGCCAGCAGTGGCCTTGGGGGGGCAGAGGAAAAACTGTTTTTT. The V call is TRBV6-5, the J call TRBJ1-4; D possibly corresponds to TRBD1 (6 bases). The V end was cut by 5 bases, the J end by 8 bases, with 18 bases between. This CDR3 comprises 15 residues. The V gene's germline CDR1 is MNHEY and CDR2 SVGAGI.

The gene calls are TRBV7-9 and TRBJ2-3; TRBD2 matches 7 bases. Germline V gene lookup returns CDR1 SEHNR and CDR2 FQNEAQ (reference sequence). Losses at the gene ends were 3 bases for V and 3 bases for J; bases not matched to a gene: 3. CDR3 size: 14 residues. CDR3 nucleotide sequence: TGTGCCAGCAGCTTGAACGGGGGGACAGATACGCAGTATTTT. As protein: CASSLNGGTDTQYF.

The chain links TRBV4-2 to TRBJ2-5, with TRBD1 matching 7 bases. This CDR3 region has 16 residues. Germline V gene lookup returns CDR1 LGHNA and CDR2 YNFKEQ. V shed 1 base and J 0 bases; nucleotides not matched to a gene: 5. The CDR3 here is CASSQADRANQETQYF. The CDR3 DNA follows: TGTGCCAGCAGCCAAGCCGACAGGGCCAACCAAGAGACCCAGTACTTC.

The gene calls are TRBV5-1 and TRBJ2-3, with TRBD1 matching over 7 bases. The CDR3 loop spans 16 amino acids. V trimming: 3 bases; J trimming: 4 bases; junction bases outside the gene matches: 11. Germline V gene data show CDR1 as SGHRS and CDR2 as YFSETQ. In DNA form, the CDR3 reads TGCGCCAGCAGCTCGATATCGACAGGGTCGGCAGATACGCAGTATTTT. It translates to CASSSISTGSADTQYF.

This clone showed up just a few times. The chain is built from TRBV9 and TRBJ1-2; no clear D. This CDR3 is built from 12 residues. V was shortened by 3 bases and J by 3 bases, with 6 bases between the two germline ends. The germline V gene has CDR1 SGDLS and CDR2 YYNGEE. DNA for the CDR3: TGTGCCAGCAGCGAGGGCCACTATGGCTACACCTTC. Protein product: CASSEGHYGYTF.

This clone is a singleton in its sample. The rearrangement uses TRBV28 and TRBJ1-2, with TRBD1 matching over 8 bases. Germline trimming cut 6 bases from V and 0 bases from J; bases unmatched to any gene: 12. Germline CDR1 is MDHEN and CDR2 is SYDVKM. CDR3 length equals 17 residues. This chain's CDR3 is CASSRGQGGFSNYGYTF. The CDR3 DNA reads as TGTGCCAGCAGCCGCGGACAGGGAGGGTTCTCTAACTATGGCTACACCTTC.

A single count supports this clone. The chain has TRBV7-9 and TRBJ2-1; D remains ambiguous. V was shortened by 4 bases and J by 4 bases, with 11 bases between the two germline ends. The CDR3 has 14 amino acids. Germline CDR1 SEHNR, CDR2 FQNEAQ (reference sequence). CDR3: CASSSPTGYNEQFF. CDR3 nucleotide sequence: TGTGCCAGCAGCTCCCCCACGGGTTACAATGAGCAGTTCTTC.

The DNA for the CDR3 is TGTGCCAGCAGTGAAAGGACAGGGCTATACGAGCAGTACTTC. As protein: CASSERTGLYEQYF. This chain uses TRBV2 with TRBJ2-7; TRBD1 matches 8 bases. CDR1 is SNHLY, CDR2 FYNNEI, per germline. The CDR3 covers 14 residues. J was trimmed by 4 bases and V by 2 bases; bases with no gene match: 4. The complete variable domain, with remaining parts taken from reference TRBV2 and TRBJ2-7, reads EPEVTQTPSHQVTQMGQEVILRCVPISNHLYFYWYRQILGQKVEFLVSFYNNEISEKSEIFDDQFSVERPDGSNFTLKIRSTKLEDSAMYFCASSERTGLYEQYFGPGTRLTVT.

This chain connects TRBV5-4 to TRBJ2-1; the D is unclear. Germline CDR1 is SGHNT and CDR2 is YYREEE (reference sequence). V was pared by 2 bases and J by 0 bases, with 9 bases between. There are 15 residues in the CDR3. CDR3 in amino acids: CASSFRQASYNEQFF. The DNA for the CDR3 is TGTGCCAGCAGCTTCCGCCAGGCCTCCTACAATGAGCAGTTCTTC.

For the CDR3, the DNA is TGTGCCAGCAGTGCCACAACCACTAGCACAGATACGCAGTATTTT. This encodes CASSATTTSTDTQYF. J is TRBJ2-3 and V is TRBV6-4; unclear D gene. Between the trimmed V and J ends, which lost 4 bases and 0 bases, there was a span of 11 bases. The CDR3 is made up of 15 amino acids. The germline V gene encodes CDR1 MRHNA and CDR2 SNTAGT.

The sample holds many counts of this clone. This chain joins TRBV5-4 and TRBJ1-2; D unclear. The CDR3 sequence is 13 residues long. CDR1 is SGHNT and CDR2 is YYREEE in the germline V gene (reference sequence). Trimming left V 0 bases short and J 5 bases short, with 8 bases between. CDR3 bases: TGTGCCAGCAGCTTGGGGCAGCTATATGGCTACACCTTC. Protein sequence: CASSLGQLYGYTF.

V and J are TRBV27 and TRBJ1-3, with TRBD1 identical over 12 bases. Germline V CDR1 and CDR2: MNHEY, SMNVEV (reference sequence). J lost 2 bases, V lost 4 bases, and 12 bases had no gene match. CDR3 length: 19 amino acids. In DNA, the CDR3 is TGTGCCAGCAGTTCCAGATTCGACCGGGACAGGGGGCCTGGAAACACCATATATTTT. Translated: CASSSRFDRDRGPGNTIYF.

Turning to this clone: Sequence at one end of the junction differs from germline and may be a read error. The chain carries TRBV7-2 and TRBJ2-3; 13 nucleotides agree with TRBD2. Germline-derived CDR1 and CDR2 are SGHTA and FQGNSA. CDR3 length equals 15 residues. The CDR3 sequence: CASSWTSGSKDTQYF. In DNA, the CDR3 is TGTGCCAGCAGTTGGACTAGCGGGAGCAAAGATACGCAGTATTTT.

This clone has a handful of counts. V usage is TRBV19 and J usage is TRBJ1-1; D not certain. The V end was cut by 5 bases, the J end by 2 bases, with 9 bases between. Germline assignment: CDR1 LNHDA and CDR2 SQIVND (reference sequence). CDR3 length: 13 residues. The CDR3 protein is CASSSGLNTEAFF. The CDR3, as DNA: TGTGCCAGTAGTTCAGGACTTAACACTGAAGCTTTCTTT.

The chain couples TRBV5-1 to TRBJ2-6; unclear D gene. Germline CDR1 reads SGHRS; CDR2 reads YFSETQ. This CDR3 spans 20 amino acids. With 0 bases removed from V and 1 base from J, the gap between germline ends came to 20 bases. Here the CDR3 reads CASSLVGRVGNPSGANVLTF. The DNA of the CDR3 is TGCGCCAGCAGCTTGGTTGGACGGGTGGGGAACCCGTCTGGGGCCAACGTCCTGACTTTC.

The rearrangement joins TRBV9 to TRBJ2-1; a possible D gene is TRBD1 (5 bases). V was trimmed by 7 bases and J by 1 base, leaving 6 bases between them. Per the germline V gene, CDR1 is SGDLS and CDR2 is YYNGEE. The CDR3 is 12 residues long. In nucleotides, the CDR3 is TGTGCCAGCGGGGCTTCCTACAATGAGCAGTTCTTC. It encodes CASGASYNEQFF.

The chain has TRBV5-5 and TRBJ1-5; D is unclear. Trimming removed 7 bases at V and 0 bases at J, with 11 bases between. The CDR3 runs to 14 residues. CDR1 is SGHKS and CDR2 is YYEKEE in the germline V gene (reference sequence). The CDR3 DNA sequence: TGTGCCAGCTCCGAGGGCTATAGCAATCAGCCCCAGCATTTT. Its protein is CASSEGYSNQPQHF.